A single sample gave rise to the 19 T cell receptor beta chains below, sequenced in a study of CD8+ T cells in alopecia areata. Extracted RNA was reverse transcribed into cDNA, the sequencing template. The table came from immunoSEQ multiplex PCR; TCRdb's copy has only in-frame clones and leaves some out. The table lists roughly 120,000 clones, approximately 58% of them singletons. Sequences were obtained from CD4+ T cells sorted from blood. The receptors shown here come from a human donor in good health.

This clone was counted a single time. This rearrangement joins TRBV7-9 to TRBJ2-1; the D gene is possibly TRBD1 (5 bases). CDR3 length: 15 amino acids. V lost 5 bases, J lost 8 bases, and 19 bases lay in between. CDR1 and CDR2 from the germline V gene are SEHNR and FQNEAQ (reference sequence). As DNA, the CDR3 is TGTGCCAGCAGCCCCACGCGGACAAGGAACGATGAGCAGTTCTTC. It yields the protein CASSPTRTRNDEQFF.

The chain uses TRBV11-3 and TRBJ2-3, with 7 bases that match TRBD2. From germline, CDR1 is SGHNT and CDR2 YENEEA. Germline trimming cut 4 bases from V and 6 bases from J; bases unmatched to any gene: 7. The CDR3 length is 14 residues. The CDR3 DNA reads as TGTGCCAGCAGCTCTGGGAGGGGCCGGGATACGCAGTATTTT. It encodes CASSSGRGRDTQYF.

This clone was seen a handful of times. The chain couples TRBV10-3 to TRBJ2-5; 10 bases align to TRBD2. The CDR3 is 17 residues long. Per germline, CDR1 ENHRY and CDR2 SYGVKD. Trimming took 0 bases from V and 2 from J; bases not matched to a gene: 6. DNA of the CDR3: TGTGCCATCAGTGAGTCTAGCGGGGGGCCGTTACAAGAGACCCAGTACTTC. It codes for CAISESSGGPLQETQYF.

This clone was picked up a small number of times. The J gene is TRBJ1-2, the V gene TRBV29-1, with D possibly TRBD1 on 5 matching bases. The CDR3 sequence is 13 residues long. V lost 6 bases and J lost 8, with 19 bases in between. Per the germline V gene, CDR1 is SQVTM and CDR2 is ANQGSEA. The CDR3 region is CSVPWGSGPGYTF. The CDR3 DNA is TGCAGCGTCCCCTGGGGGAGCGGGCCCGGCTACACCTTC. Full variable domain (missing parts from reference TRBV29-1 and TRBJ1-2): SAVISQKPSRDICQRGTSLTIQCQVDSQVTMMFWYRQQPGQSLTLIATANQGSEATYESGFVIDKFPISRPNLTFSTLTVSNMSPEDSSIYLCSVPWGSGPGYTFGSGTRLTVV.

The chain combines TRBV5-1 with TRBJ1-2; a possible D gene is TRBD1 (5 bases). Germline V lookup: CDR1 SGHRS, CDR2 YFSETQ. Trimming removed 1 base from V and 6 bases from J, with 10 bases in between. There are 13 residues in the CDR3. CDR3 sequence: CASSLQGKDGYTF. CDR3 coding DNA: TGCGCCAGCAGCTTGCAGGGAAAAGATGGCTACACCTTC.

This clone was detected only once. This chain uses TRBV30 with TRBJ1-3; D gene uncertain. This CDR3 is 14 amino acids long. V lost 6 bases and J 1 base, leaving 13 bases between the germline ends. The germline V gene has CDR1 GTSNPN and CDR2 SVGIG (reference sequence). The chain's CDR3 is CACHGRGSGNTIYF. The CDR3 DNA reads TGTGCCTGCCACGGGCGTGGTTCTGGAAACACCATATATTTT.

V is TRBV20-1 and J is TRBJ2-7, with no clear D. Trimming cost V 4 bases and J 5 bases, with 9 bases left between them. Germline V lookup: CDR1 DFQATT, CDR2 SNEGSKA (reference sequence). The CDR3 length is 11 residues. Written as DNA, the CDR3 is TGCAGTGCTAACTTAGGGCACGAGCAGTACTTC. It encodes CSANLGHEQYF.

The chain links TRBV2 to TRBJ2-7; TRBD2 aligns across 7 bases. The germline V gene has CDR1 SNHLY and CDR2 FYNNEI. Losses at the gene ends were 8 bases for V and 1 base for J; bases not matched to a gene: 5. The CDR3 is 13 residues long. CDR3 in amino acids: CASREVGSYEQYF. Here the CDR3 DNA reads TGTGCCAGCCGGGAGGTAGGATCCTACGAGCAGTACTTC.

This clone was seen a handful of times. The genes are TRBV11-1 and TRBJ2-2; the D is unclear. This CDR3 comprises 14 residues. The V gene's germline CDR1 is SGHAT and CDR2 FQDESV (reference sequence). The V and J ends lost 0 bases and 5 bases respectively, with 7 bases between them. As DNA, the CDR3 is TGTGCCAGCAGCTTAGCCGGGCCTACCGGGGAGCTGTTTTTT. Encoded protein: CASSLAGPTGELFF.

The V and J genes are TRBV19 and TRBJ2-5; the match to TRBD1 covers 7 bases. The germline V gene has CDR1 LNHDA and CDR2 SQIVND (reference sequence). The CDR3 length is 13 residues. Trimming cost V 5 bases and J 4 bases; bases outside gene matches: 4. CDR3 coding DNA: TGTGCCAGTAGTTCCGACAGGGCAGAGACCCAGTACTTC. It codes for CASSSDRAETQYF.

The V gene is TRBV5-4, the J gene TRBJ1-5; D uncertain. Between the trimmed V and J ends, which lost 2 bases and 3 bases, there was a span of 9 bases. The CDR3 consists of 14 residues. Per the germline V gene, CDR1 is SGHNT and CDR2 is YYREEE (reference sequence). This CDR3 is CASSLKGHNQPQHF. The CDR3 region has the DNA TGTGCCAGCAGCTTAAAGGGCCACAATCAGCCCCAGCATTTT.

This clone has more than one count but fewer than ten. The rearrangement uses TRBV7-3 and TRBJ2-1; 7 bases match TRBD2. Per the germline V gene, CDR1 is SGHTA and CDR2 is FQGTGA. J lost 0 bases, V lost 0 bases, and 8 bases had no gene match. CDR3 size: 18 residues. The CDR3 here is CASSLTPGLPNSYNEQFF. The CDR3, as DNA: TGTGCCAGCAGCTTAACTCCGGGACTACCAAACTCCTACAATGAGCAGTTCTTC.

V is TRBV5-6 and J is TRBJ2-7, with D hard to call. CDR1 and CDR2 from the germline V gene are SGHDT and YYEEEE. CDR3 length: 13 residues. Deletions cut 2 bases from V and 5 bases from J, with 11 bases between. The CDR3 region is CASSFGRKDEQYF. CDR3 coding DNA: TGTGCCAGCAGCTTCGGCAGGAAAGACGAGCAGTACTTC. The full variable domain, its missing parts supplied by reference TRBV5-6 and TRBJ2-7, is DAGVTQSPTHLIKTRGQQVTLRCSPKSGHDTVSWYQQALGQGPQFIFQYYEEEERQRGNFPDRFSGHQFPNYSSELNVNALLLGDSALYLCASSFGRKDEQYFGPGTRLTVT.

V is TRBV6-1 and J is TRBJ1-2; 8 nucleotides line up with TRBD1. Germline V gene lookup returns CDR1 MNHNS and CDR2 SASEGT. This CDR3 is built from 15 residues. V lost 0 bases to trimming and J lost 4 bases; unmatched junction nucleotides: 4. The CDR3 nucleotides read TGTGCCAGCAGTGAAGCCAGGGGGCGCGTCTATGGCTACACCTTC. This encodes CASSEARGRVYGYTF.

This clone turned up a few times. The chain links TRBV18 to TRBJ1-4; D is undetermined. V dropped 4 bases and J dropped 8 bases, with 11 bases sitting between them. The V gene's germline CDR1 is KGHSH and CDR2 LQKENI. The CDR3 extends over 13 amino acids. The CDR3 reads CASSRSGGEKLFF. CDR3 in DNA: TGTGCCAGCTCACGGTCTGGCGGGGAAAAACTGTTTTTT.

In the case of this clone: Germline is not matched at one junction end, which may reflect a read error. The genes are TRBV4-1 and TRBJ1-5, with TRBD1 matching 9 bases. Germline-derived CDR1 and CDR2 are MGHRA and YSYEKL. The CDR3 runs 16 residues. This CDR3 is CASSQPGQGGKQPQHF. In DNA form, the CDR3 reads TGCGCCAGCAGCCAACCGGGACAGGGAGGCAAACAGCCCCAGCATTTT.

The genes are TRBV29-1 and TRBJ2-3; no reliable D call. This CDR3 is 12 amino acids long. The ends were cut back, 3 bases at V and 2 bases at J, with 6 bases in the middle. Germline CDR1 SQVTM, CDR2 ANQGSEA. Written as DNA, the CDR3 is TGCAGCGTTGATCAGAACACAGATACGCAGTATTTT. Translated, it gives CSVDQNTDTQYF.

V and J are TRBV28 and TRBJ2-7, with 9 bases identical to TRBD1. V shed 6 bases, J shed 2 bases, and the junction held 8 bases outside the gene matches. This CDR3 is 15 amino acids long. Per the germline V gene, CDR1 is MDHEN and CDR2 is SYDVKM. The CDR3 DNA sequence: TGTGCCAGCAGCGAGACCGGGACAGGGACCTACGAGCAGTACTTC. It yields the protein CASSETGTGTYEQYF.

Of note for this clone: Being one base from a much bigger clone, this may be a read error. At the DNA level, this CDR3 is encoded by other sequences in the same sample as well. The chain joins TRBV7-2 to TRBJ2-2; 7 positions agree with TRBD2. This CDR3 is 16 amino acids long. Germline assignment: CDR1 SGHTA and CDR2 FQGNSA. Trimming removed 1 base from V and 3 bases from J; junction bases left unmatched: 5. This chain's CDR3 is CASSLGGGGYTGELFF. In DNA form, the CDR3 reads TGTGCCAGCAGCTTAGGCGGGGGAGGGTACACCGGGGAGCTGTTTTTT.